The 13 T cell receptor beta chains below all came from one sample that was sequenced in a study of monozygotic twins with inflammatory bowel disease. After re-calling the 5' RACE reads, TCRdb lists one entry per CDR3 protein, DNA absent. Its table records 400,000 to 500,000 distinct CDR3 sequences. The sample taken for sequencing was blood. The receptors originated from a human donor with ulcerative colitis or Crohn's disease, or a healthy co-twin of an affected twin (not recorded which).

The CDR3: CASSLVGVAGELFF. The chain couples TRBV12-3 or TRBV12-4 to TRBJ2-2; TCRdb reports TRBD1, a call that lacks DNA to check it against. The CDR3 totals 14 residues.

V is TRBV29-1 and J is TRBJ2-6. From germline, CDR1 is SQVTM and CDR2 ANQGSEA. The CDR3 contains 14 residues. This CDR3 reads CSVERVSGANVLTF.

The chain is built from TRBV18 and TRBJ1-6. CDR1 and CDR2 from the germline V gene are KGHSH and LQKENI. The CDR3 has 15 residues. The CDR3 spells CASSPGVWNNSPLHF.

This sequence joins TRBV5-4 and TRBJ2-3; no DNA is available, so the TRBD2 call from TCRdb remains unchecked. The germline V gene encodes CDR1 SGHNT and CDR2 YYREEE (reference sequence). The CDR3 is 15 amino acids. The CDR3 spells CASSLASGTRDTQYF.

The chain uses TRBV4-2 and TRBJ1-5. CDR1 and CDR2 from the germline V gene are LGHNA and YNFKEQ. The CDR3 runs to 12 residues. The CDR3 sequence: CASSQDNQPQHF.

The V call is TRBV5-8, the J call TRBJ2-2; TCRdb reports TRBD2, a call that lacks DNA to check it against. This CDR3 region has 17 residues. The germline gives CDR1 SGHTS, CDR2 YDEGEE. This CDR3 is CASSAGLAGVVTGELFF. The full variable domain, rest sourced from reference TRBV5-8 and TRBJ2-2, is EAGVTQSPTHLIKTRGQQATLRCSPISGHTSVYWYQQALGLGLQFLLWYDEGEERNRGNFPPRFSGRQFPNYSSELNVNALELEDSALYLCASSAGLAGVVTGELFFGEGSRLTVL.

This rearrangement joins TRBV4-3 to TRBJ1-4; TCRdb's D call, TRBD1, is unchecked because there is no DNA. From germline, CDR1 is LGHNA and CDR2 YSLEER. This CDR3 has 16 residues. The CDR3 sequence: CASSQDWGGGSEKLFF.

This chain links TRBV3-1 with TRBJ1-1; TCRdb gives TRBD1 as the D gene, but with no DNA this cannot be confirmed. The CDR3 is 14 residues long. From germline, CDR1 is LGHDT and CDR2 YNNKEL (reference sequence). CDR3 region: CASSPTGMNTEALF.

The chain recombines TRBV30 with TRBJ1-1; TCRdb indicates TRBD1, and absent DNA this call remains unverified. The CDR3 is 14 residues long. CDR1 is GTSNPN, CDR2 SVGIG, per germline (reference sequence). CDR3 sequence reads: CAWNPGGLNTEAFF. Full variable domain (rest looked up from reference TRBV30 and TRBJ1-1): SQTIHQWPATLVQPVGSPLSLECTVEGTSNPNLYWYRQAAGRGLQLLFYSVGIGQISSEVPQNLSASRPQDRQFILSSKKLLLSDSGFYLCAWNPGGLNTEAFFGQGTRLTVV.

The CDR3 reads CASSEGDRGYTF. The chain has TRBV6-1 and TRBJ1-2; TCRdb calls TRBD1, which cannot be checked without DNA. This CDR3 spans 12 amino acids. Germline assignment: CDR1 MNHNS and CDR2 SASEGT.

The CDR3 reads CASSVDRGRGTQYF. This chain links TRBV9 with TRBJ2-5; without DNA, the TCRdb call of TRBD2 cannot be checked. CDR3 length: 14 residues. The germline gives CDR1 SGDLS, CDR2 YYNGEE.

This chain links TRBV25-1 with TRBJ1-1; TCRdb's D call, TRBD1, is unchecked because there is no DNA. Germline-derived CDR1 and CDR2 are MGHDK and SYGVNS. The CDR3 runs 16 residues. The CDR3 loop reads CASSESAGAIGTEAFF.

The chain carries TRBV30 and TRBJ2-7; the TCRdb D gene call, TRBD1, has no DNA to confirm it. CDR3 length: 16 residues. CDR1 is GTSNPN and CDR2 is SVGIG in the germline V gene (reference sequence). CDR3 region: CAWRDRGGRGSYEQYF.